A single sample gave rise to the 18 T cell receptor beta chains below, sequenced in a study of OX40 agonist ivuxolimab in advanced cancers. Sequenced by immunoSEQ multiplex PCR; TCRdb stores in-frame clones only, minus some. The profile shows tens of thousands of clones, approximately 86% of them singletons. The sample was CD4+ or CD8+ T cells sorted from blood, taken in a trial of the OX40 agonist ivuxolimab. These receptors all come from an adult with an advanced solid tumor such as melanoma, head and neck, liver or kidney cancer.

The CDR3 coding sequence is TGCAGCGTTGAAGCCGGGGAGACCCAGTACTTC. This gives the protein CSVEAGETQYF. The chain has TRBV29-1 and TRBJ2-5; D is ambiguous. Germline V gene data show CDR1 as SQVTM and CDR2 as ANQGSEA. Trimming cost V 1 base and J 5 bases, with 5 bases left between them. The CDR3 extends over 11 amino acids.

The chain links TRBV11-2 to TRBJ2-7, with D hard to call. Germline lookup yields CDR1 SGHAT and CDR2 FQNNGV. The CDR3 runs to 11 residues. Trimming took off 8 bases at V and 6 bases at J, with 11 bases between the two ends. This CDR3 is CASHGEGEQYF. The CDR3 region has the DNA TGTGCCAGCCACGGCGAAGGCGAGCAGTACTTC.

CDR3 sequence: CASSSTGKWDYGYTF. As DNA, the CDR3 is TGTGCCAGCAGTTCGACAGGCAAATGGGACTATGGCTACACCTTC. The chain combines TRBV28 with TRBJ1-2; D possibly corresponds to TRBD1 (6 bases). CDR1 and CDR2 from the germline V gene are MDHEN and SYDVKM. The CDR3 runs to 15 residues. Trimming took off 4 bases at V and 3 bases at J, with 15 bases between the two ends.

The rearrangement joins TRBV10-2 to TRBJ1-6; the match to TRBD1 covers 7 bases. Germline V CDR1 and CDR2: WSHSY, SAAADI. V dropped 8 bases and J dropped 10; count of bases not matched to a gene: 17. The CDR3 is 16 residues long. CDR3 loop: CASSRGGPEEGSPLHF. The CDR3 coding sequence is TGCGCCAGCTCCCGAGGGGGCCCCGAGGAAGGATCACCCCTCCACTTT.

This chain links TRBV7-2 with TRBJ2-7, with D perhaps matching TRBD2 (5 bases). The CDR3 length is 12 residues. Germline loops: CDR1 SGHTA, CDR2 FQGNSA. V shed 5 bases and J shed 8 bases, with 13 bases lying between them. The CDR3 region has the DNA TGTGCCAGCAGCCGAGACGGGGTAAAGCAGTACTTC. It encodes CASSRDGVKQYF.

The chain combines TRBV4-3 with TRBJ2-3; 7 bases line up with TRBD2. CDR1 LGHNA and CDR2 YSLEER come from the germline V gene. V lost 3 bases, J lost 2 bases, and 8 bases stayed unmatched. The CDR3 has 16 residues. For the CDR3, the DNA is TGCGCCAGCAGCCATTCTAGCGGATTCTCCACAGATACGCAGTATTTT. It encodes CASSHSSGFSTDTQYF.

The chain uses TRBV7-2 and TRBJ2-1; maybe TRBD2 (5 bases). The length of the CDR3 is 15 residues. Germline CDR1 reads SGHTA; CDR2 reads FQGNSA. V shed 3 bases and J shed 6 bases, with 15 bases lying between them. The CDR3 DNA follows: TGTGCCAGCAGCTTCGGGGTAGGGTGGGGCAATGAGCAGTTCTTC. This encodes CASSFGVGWGNEQFF.

The gene calls are TRBV19 and TRBJ1-3, with D possibly matching TRBD1 (6 bases). Per germline, CDR1 LNHDA and CDR2 SQIVND (reference sequence). The CDR3 totals 15 residues. V lost 6 bases, J lost 0 bases, and 12 bases lay in between. The CDR3 sequence is CASRRGQSSGNTIYF. As DNA, the CDR3 is TGTGCCAGTAGGCGCGGACAGAGCTCTGGAAACACCATATATTTT.

V is TRBV27 and J is TRBJ2-1; D is unresolved. Germline V gives CDR1 MNHEY, CDR2 SMNVEV (reference sequence). CDR3 length: 13 amino acids. Trimming pared 8 bases from V and 4 bases from J, leaving 12 bases between. The CDR3 sequence is CASRRSLYNEQFF. CDR3 bases: TGTGCCAGCCGGCGGTCCTTGTACAATGAGCAGTTCTTC.

The gene calls are TRBV7-2 and TRBJ1-5; a weak D match, TRBD1 (5 bases). This CDR3 is 15 amino acids long. The V end was cut by 3 bases, the J end by 3 bases, with 12 bases between. Germline CDR1 reads SGHTA; CDR2 reads FQGNSA. The CDR3 DNA reads TGTGCCAGCAGCTTTAACGGGGGGATCAATCAGCCCCAGCATTTT. Amino acids: CASSFNGGINQPQHF.

The rearrangement joins TRBV21-1 to TRBJ1-2; the D call in the table, TRBD1, was not verified against the DNA. TRBV21-1 corresponds to a pseudogene. This CDR3 spans 14 amino acids. This chain's CDR3 is CASSSGQKGNGYTF. The CDR3, as DNA: TGTGCCAGCTCCTCGGGACAAAAGGGAAATGGCTACACCTTC.

V and J are TRBV6-5 and TRBJ2-5; D may correspond to TRBD1 or TRBD2 (5 bases each). This CDR3 spans 15 amino acids. The V and J ends lost 6 bases and 5 bases respectively, with 19 bases between them. From germline, CDR1 is MNHEY and CDR2 SVGAGI. The CDR3 DNA reads TGTGCCAGCAGCCGGGACCCTTTCAGTGGTGAGACCCAGTACTTC. Protein product: CASSRDPFSGETQYF.

The chain is built from TRBV6-6 and TRBJ1-1, with D maybe TRBD1 (6 bases). The CDR3 extends over 15 amino acids. Germline V lookup: CDR1 MNHNY, CDR2 SVGAGI (reference sequence). V shed 2 bases and J shed 0 bases, with 10 bases lying between them. CDR3 DNA sequence: TGTGCCAGCAGTTACGCGAGGGGGATGAACACTGAAGCTTTCTTT. Residues: CASSYARGMNTEAFF.

The rearrangement uses TRBV7-8 and TRBJ2-2; no firm D call. There are 17 residues in the CDR3. The V and J ends lost 0 bases and 3 bases respectively, with 14 bases between them. The germline CDR1 and CDR2 sequences are SGHVS and FQNEAQ. CDR3 in amino acids: CASSLALGLIHTGELFF. CDR3 nucleotide sequence: TGTGCCAGCAGCTTAGCGCTGGGCTTAATCCACACCGGGGAGCTGTTTTTT.

The J gene is TRBJ2-2, the V gene TRBV11-1; D not resolved. Germline V gene sequence: CDR1 SGHAT, CDR2 FQDESV (reference sequence). Trimming shortened V by 1 base and J by 7 bases, and 10 bases separated the two germline ends. CDR3 length: 14 amino acids. The CDR3 DNA reads as TGTGCCAGCAGCTTAGATCGGGCTGTCGGGGAGCTGTTTTTT. This gives the protein CASSLDRAVGELFF. Full variable domain (rest looked up from reference TRBV11-1 and TRBJ2-2): EAEVAQSPRYKITEKSQAVAFWCDPISGHATLYWYRQILGQGPELLVQFQDESVVDDSQLPKDRFSAERLKGVDSTLKIQPAELGDSAMYLCASSLDRAVGELFFGEGSRLTVL.

The rearrangement links TRBV28 to TRBJ2-2; D is perhaps TRBD1 (5 bases). The CDR3 length is 13 residues. The germline gives CDR1 MDHEN, CDR2 SYDVKM. With 7 bases removed from V and 4 bases from J, the gap between germline ends came to 10 bases. The CDR3 coding sequence is TGTGCCAGCAAACAGGTTGGCACCGGGGAGCTGTTTTTT. Its translation: CASKQVGTGELFF.

The chain carries TRBV18 and TRBJ2-3; 8 bases are a match to TRBD1. V lost 6 bases, J lost 4 bases, and 12 bases stayed unmatched. Germline lookup yields CDR1 KGHSH and CDR2 LQKENI. The CDR3 contains 16 residues. The CDR3 DNA follows: TGTGCCAGCTCGCCCCCCTACGGGACAGGCCCAGATACGCAGTATTTT. This translates into CASSPPYGTGPDTQYF.

The chain employs TRBV30 and TRBJ2-7; 9 nucleotides agree with TRBD1. V was pared by 4 bases and J by 3 bases, with 7 bases of the junction left unmatched. Germline CDR1 and CDR2: GTSNPN and SVGIG (reference sequence). The CDR3 spans 14 residues. In DNA form, the CDR3 reads TGTGCCTGGAACCGAGCGGACAGGGGCTACGAGCAGTACTTC. Its translation: CAWNRADRGYEQYF.